A single sample is the source of the 10 T cell receptor beta chains below, sequenced in a study of blood T cells in healthy people across ages. The use of a sample-barcoded 5' primer and a J-beta primer mix characterized a second PCR of about 7 to 12 cycles. One entry per CDR3 protein results from TCRdb running MiXCR on the 5' RACE reads. The repertoire holds more than 700,000 distinct CDR3 sequences, with 35% to 60% as singletons. Sequenced: blood. These receptor sequences come from an elderly man in good health.

This chain uses TRBV5-4 with TRBJ2-2, with a weak D call TRBD2 (5 bases). Germline CDR1 and CDR2: SGHNT and YYREEE (reference sequence). The CDR3 length is 15 residues. V was shortened by 2 bases and J by 7 bases, with 15 bases between the two germline ends. CDR3 nucleotides: TGTGCCAGCAGCTTCGGGAAAATGAGGGACGGGGAGCTGTTTTTT. It encodes CASSFGKMRDGELFF.

This clonotype was seen just once. The chain uses TRBV5-1 and TRBJ2-5; the D is unclear. V was pared by 3 bases and J by 2 bases, with 14 bases between. Germline-derived CDR1 and CDR2 are SGHRS and YFSETQ. This CDR3 spans 15 amino acids. The CDR3 sequence: CASSSGVTVQETQYF. The CDR3, as DNA: TGCGCCAGCAGCTCGGGCGTGACGGTTCAAGAGACCCAGTACTTC.

The chain uses TRBV12-3 or TRBV12-4 and TRBJ2-1, with 9 bases identical to TRBD1. The trim removed 11 bases at V and 4 bases at J, leaving 12 bases unmatched. The CDR3 length is 15 residues. The CDR3 region is CAGLEGDRDYNEQFF. CDR3 DNA sequence: TGTGCCGGCCTAGAGGGGGACAGGGATTACAATGAGCAGTTCTTC.

The genes are TRBV3-1 and TRBJ2-7; no definite D call. This CDR3 comprises 14 residues. V was pared by 0 bases and J by 0 bases, with 6 bases between. The V gene's germline CDR1 is LGHDT and CDR2 YNNKEL (reference sequence). The CDR3 DNA follows: TGTGCCAGCAGCCAAGAGGGCGCCTCCTACGAGCAGTACTTC. This sequence encodes CASSQEGASYEQYF.

The chain uses TRBV3-1 and TRBJ2-4, with TRBD2 identical over 12 bases. The J call may be faulty, since TRBJ2-7 better matches the DNA end. The length of the CDR3 is 15 residues. The germline V gene encodes CDR1 LGHDT and CDR2 YNNKEL (reference sequence). CDR3 DNA sequence: TGTGCCAGCAGCCAGGCTAGCGGGGGGGCAGGCGAGCAGTACTTC. Encoded protein: CASSQASGGAGEQYF.

The rearrangement uses TRBV7-2 and TRBJ1-2; no definite D call. The CDR3 spans 13 residues. Trimming took 2 bases from V and 2 from J, leaving 6 bases between them. Germline assignment: CDR1 SGHTA and CDR2 FQGNSA. CDR3 DNA sequence: TGTGCCAGCAGCTTAAACCGGAACTATGGCTACACCTTC. This translates into CASSLNRNYGYTF.

This clonotype was recorded a few times. The chain uses TRBV15 and TRBJ2-4; TRBD2 matches 13 bases. The CDR3 has 19 residues. V gave up 2 bases and J gave up 0 bases; unmatched junction bases: 7. Germline CDR1 LNHNV, CDR2 YYDKDF (reference sequence). CDR3 sequence reads: CATSRRGGLAGIAKNIQYF. The CDR3 DNA reads as TGTGCCACCAGCAGAAGAGGGGGACTAGCGGGAATAGCCAAAAACATTCAGTACTTC.

This clonotype was seen only a few times. This chain joins TRBV5-1 and TRBJ2-1; 11 bases are a match to TRBD2. The germline V gene has CDR1 SGHRS and CDR2 YFSETQ. The CDR3 spans 17 residues. The junction had 6 bases not matched to a gene; V was cut back by 0 bases and J by 4 bases. The CDR3: CASSLVAGGPAYNEQFF. CDR3 bases: TGCGCCAGCAGCTTGGTAGCGGGAGGGCCTGCATACAATGAGCAGTTCTTC.

This clonotype was counted only a few times. The chain uses TRBV6-2 or TRBV6-3 and TRBJ2-7; TRBD1 might be the D (6 bases). Germline values: CDR1 MNHEY, CDR2 SVGEGT. The ends were cut back, 7 bases at V and 0 bases at J, with 13 bases in the middle. CDR3 length equals 14 residues. The CDR3 DNA reads as TGTGCCAGCATCCTAGGGGGTGCCTCCTACGAGCAGTACTTC. As protein: CASILGGASYEQYF.

This clonotype came up once. This chain connects TRBV19 to TRBJ2-1; a possible D gene is TRBD2 (6 bases). V shed 7 bases and J shed 4 bases, with 17 bases lying between them. This CDR3 contains 15 residues. Germline lookup yields CDR1 LNHDA and CDR2 SQIVND (reference sequence). CDR3 coding DNA: TGTGCCAGTAAATTAAATAGCGGAACTTACAATGAGCAGTTCTTC. Encoded protein: CASKLNSGTYNEQFF.